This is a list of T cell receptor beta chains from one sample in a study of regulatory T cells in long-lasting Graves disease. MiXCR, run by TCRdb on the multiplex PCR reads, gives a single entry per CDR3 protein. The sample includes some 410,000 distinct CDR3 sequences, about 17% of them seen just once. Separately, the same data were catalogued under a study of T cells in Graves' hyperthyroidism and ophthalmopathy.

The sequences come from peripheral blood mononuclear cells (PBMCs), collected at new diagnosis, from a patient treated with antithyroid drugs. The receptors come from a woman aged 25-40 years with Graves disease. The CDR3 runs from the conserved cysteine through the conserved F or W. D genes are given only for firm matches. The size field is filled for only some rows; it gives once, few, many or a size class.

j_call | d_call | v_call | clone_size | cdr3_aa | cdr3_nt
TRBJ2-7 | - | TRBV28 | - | CASSVRRVISYEQYF | TGTGCCAGCAGTGTCCGGAGGGTTATCTCCTACGAGCAGTACTTC
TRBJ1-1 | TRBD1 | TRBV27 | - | CASFPQGADTEAFF | TGTGCCAGCTTTCCCCAGGGGGCTGACACTGAAGCTTTCTTT
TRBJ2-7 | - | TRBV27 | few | CASSSGTLSYEQYF | TGTGCCAGCAGTTCCGGGACTCTTTCCTACGAGCAGTACTTC
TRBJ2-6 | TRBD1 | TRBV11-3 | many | CASSPGQGAISGANVLTF | TGTGCCAGCAGCCCGGGACAGGGGGCAATTTCCGGGGCCAACGTCCTGACTTTC
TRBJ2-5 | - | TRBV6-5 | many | CASSYLPEKETQYF | TGTGCCAGCAGTTACCTTCCGGAGAAAGAGACCCAGTACTTC
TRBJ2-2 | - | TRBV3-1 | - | CASSLHPDSAGELFF | TGTGCCAGCAGCCTCCACCCGGACTCCGCCGGGGAGCTGTTTTTT
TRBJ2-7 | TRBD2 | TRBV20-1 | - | CSALAGGPDEQYF | TGCAGTGCCCTAGCGGGAGGGCCTGACGAGCAGTACTTC
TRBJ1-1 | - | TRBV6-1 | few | CASRAPGHTNTEAFF | TGTGCCAGCAGAGCTCCGGGACACACGAACACTGAAGCTTTCTTT
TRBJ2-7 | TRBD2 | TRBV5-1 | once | CASGGEGRLAGGRLGEQYF | TGCGCCAGCGGCGGCGAGGGTCGGCTAGCGGGAGGTCGGTTGGGCGAGCAGTACTTC
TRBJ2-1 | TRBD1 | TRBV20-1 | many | CSARDDRTGAYNEQFF | TGCAGTGCTAGAGATGACCGGACAGGGGCCTACAATGAGCAGTTCTTC
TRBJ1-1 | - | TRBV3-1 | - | CASSPRAGDTEAFF | TGTGCCAGCAGCCCTCGGGCCGGAGACACTGAAGCTTTCTTT
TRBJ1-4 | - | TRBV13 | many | CASSLRGPRDEKLFF | TGTGCCAGCAGCTTACGAGGACCCCGTGATGAAAAACTGTTTTTT
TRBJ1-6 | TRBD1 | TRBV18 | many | CASSPNIGQGMRNSPLHF | TGTGCCAGCTCACCCAACATCGGACAGGGGATGCGGAATTCACCCCTCCACTTT
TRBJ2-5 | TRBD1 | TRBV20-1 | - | CSATGQTVRETQYF | TGCAGTGCTACGGGACAGACTGTTCGGGAGACCCAGTACTTC
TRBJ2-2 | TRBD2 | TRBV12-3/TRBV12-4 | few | CAIQTSGSGTGELFF | TGTGCCATCCAGACTAGCGGGAGTGGGACCGGGGAGCTGTTTTTT
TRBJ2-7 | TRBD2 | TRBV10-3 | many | CAISEEKAGGPFNYEQYF | TGTGCCATCAGTGAGGAAAAAGCGGGAGGGCCGTTCAACTACGAGCAGTACTTC
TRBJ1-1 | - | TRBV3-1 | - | CASSQDGGSEAFF | TGTGCCAGCAGCCAAGATGGGGGGTCTGAAGCTTTCTTT
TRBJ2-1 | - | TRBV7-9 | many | CASSLPSFSYNEQFF | TGTGCCAGCAGCTTGCCTAGCTTTTCCTACAATGAGCAGTTCTTC
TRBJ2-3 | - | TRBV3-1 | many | CASSQYTDTQYF | TGTGCCAGCAGCCAATACACAGATACGCAGTATTTT
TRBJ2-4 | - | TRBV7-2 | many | CASSPARNIQYF | TGTGCCAGCAGTCCTGCAAGAAACATTCAGTACTTC
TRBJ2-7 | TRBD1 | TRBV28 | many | CASSEGQVEQYF | TGTGCCAGCAGTGAGGGACAGGTCGAGCAGTACTTC
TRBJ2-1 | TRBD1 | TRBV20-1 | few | CSAKEGATPEQFF | TGCAGTGCTAAAGAGGGGGCAACGCCTGAGCAGTTCTTC
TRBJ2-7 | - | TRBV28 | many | CASSLGGGSHEQYF | TGTGCCAGCAGTTTAGGTGGGGGGTCCCACGAGCAGTACTTC
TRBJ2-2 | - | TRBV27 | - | CASGELGNTGELFF | TGTGCCAGCGGGGAGCTAGGGAACACCGGGGAGCTGTTTTTT
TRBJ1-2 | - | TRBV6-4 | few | CASPGGAGRGYGYTF | TGTGCCAGCCCTGGGGGGGCCGGAAGGGGCTATGGCTACACCTTC
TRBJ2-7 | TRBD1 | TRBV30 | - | CAWSVGQGAYEQYF | TGTGCCTGGAGTGTGGGACAGGGGGCTTACGAGCAGTACTTC
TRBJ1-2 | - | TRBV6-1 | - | CASSPKGSPNYGYTF | TGTGCCAGCAGCCCGAAGGGATCCCCTAACTATGGCTACACCTTC
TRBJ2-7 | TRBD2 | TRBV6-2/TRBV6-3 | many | CASSYSYRLAGAKNEQYF | TGTGCCAGCAGTTACTCCTATCGGCTAGCGGGAGCAAAGAACGAGCAGTACTTC
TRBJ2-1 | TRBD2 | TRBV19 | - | CACKEGLARNEQFF | TGTGCCTGTAAGGAGGGACTAGCGCGGAATGAGCAGTTCTTC
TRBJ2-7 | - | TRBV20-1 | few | CSAITGKGPWDEQYF | TGCAGTGCCATTACAGGGAAAGGTCCTTGGGACGAGCAGTACTTC
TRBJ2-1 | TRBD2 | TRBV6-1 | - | CASREGGTSGRGNEQFF | TGTGCCAGCAGGGAAGGTGGGACTAGCGGGAGGGGCAATGAGCAGTTCTTC
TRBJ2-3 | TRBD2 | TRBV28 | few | CASSLFVTSGEDTQYF | TGTGCCAGCAGTTTATTTGTGACTAGCGGGGAAGATACGCAGTATTTT
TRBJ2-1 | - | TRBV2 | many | CASSDGSGVSEQFF | TGTGCCAGCAGTGACGGTTCCGGGGTTAGTGAGCAGTTCTTC
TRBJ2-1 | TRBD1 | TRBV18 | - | CASSPFNRGNEQFF | TGTGCCAGCTCACCCTTTAACAGGGGCAATGAGCAGTTCTTC
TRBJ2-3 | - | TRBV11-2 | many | CASSLVQVLSTDTQYF | TGTGCCAGCAGCTTGGTTCAGGTTCTTAGCACAGATACGCAGTATTTT
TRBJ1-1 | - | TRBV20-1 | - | CSARDWQGMNTEAFF | TGCAGTGCTAGAGATTGGCAGGGGATGAACACTGAAGCTTTCTTT
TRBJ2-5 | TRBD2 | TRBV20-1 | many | CSARLAGRETQYF | TGCAGTGCTAGACTAGCGGGACGGGAGACCCAGTACTTC
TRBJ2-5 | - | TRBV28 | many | CASLNRAGPAETQYF | TGTGCCTCCCTAAACCGGGCAGGGCCCGCAGAGACCCAGTACTTC
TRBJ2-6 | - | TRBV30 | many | CAWRPEGANVLTF | TGTGCCTGGAGGCCCGAGGGGGCCAACGTCCTGACTTTC
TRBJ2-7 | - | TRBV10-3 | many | CAISESTFGQESSYEQYF | TGTGCCATCAGTGAGTCTACCTTTGGGCAGGAGAGCTCCTACGAGCAGTACTTC
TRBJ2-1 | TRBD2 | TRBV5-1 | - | CASSLTSGSSPYNEQFF | TGCGCCAGCAGTCTGACTAGCGGGAGCTCTCCCTACAATGAGCAGTTCTTC
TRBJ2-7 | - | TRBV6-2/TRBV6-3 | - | CAHQDGQSSYEQYF | TGTGCCCACCAGGACGGCCAGAGCTCCTACGAGCAGTACTTC
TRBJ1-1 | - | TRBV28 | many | CASLMRVGNTEAFF | TGTGCCAGCCTGATGAGAGTGGGGAACACTGAAGCTTTCTTT
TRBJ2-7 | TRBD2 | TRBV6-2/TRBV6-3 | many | CASSYIAREGATYEQYF | TGTGCCAGCAGTTACATTGCGCGGGAGGGCGCGACCTACGAGCAGTACTTC
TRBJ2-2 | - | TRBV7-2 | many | CASSPAVKYTGELFF | TGTGCCAGCAGCCCAGCGGTGAAGTACACCGGGGAGCTGTTTTTT
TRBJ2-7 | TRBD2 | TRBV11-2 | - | CASKGPGTSGSTYEQYF | TGTGCCAGCAAGGGTCCCGGGACTAGCGGGAGTACCTACGAGCAGTACTTC
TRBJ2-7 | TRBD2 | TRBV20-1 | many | CSASMWRESYEQYF | TGCAGTGCTAGTATGTGGCGGGAGAGTTACGAGCAGTACTTC
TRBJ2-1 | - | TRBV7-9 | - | CASSLMAGSYNEQFF | TGTGCCAGCAGCTTAATGGCAGGGAGCTACAATGAGCAGTTCTTC
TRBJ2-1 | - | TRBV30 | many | CAWSVDWGGKGKFF | TGTGCCTGGAGTGTAGATTGGGGCGGGAAAGGGAAGTTCTTC
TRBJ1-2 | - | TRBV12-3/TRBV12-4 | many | CASSSDATYGYTF | TGTGCCAGCAGTTCCGATGCGACCTATGGCTACACCTTC
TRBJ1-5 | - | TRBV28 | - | CASKTRLRSQPQHF | TGTGCCAGCAAGACTCGGTTGAGGAGTCAGCCCCAGCATTTT
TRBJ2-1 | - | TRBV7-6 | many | CASSSKSSYNEQFF | TGTGCCAGCAGCTCCAAGAGCTCCTACAATGAGCAGTTCTTC
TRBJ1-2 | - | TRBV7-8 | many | CASSVSGGLSYGYTF | TGTGCCAGCAGCGTTAGTGGGGGGCTCAGCTATGGCTACACCTTC
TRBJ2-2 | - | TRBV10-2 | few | CASSEDFTGELFF | TGCGCCAGCAGTGAAGACTTCACCGGGGAGCTGTTTTTT
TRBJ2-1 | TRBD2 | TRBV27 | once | CASSPDLGTSGNNEQFF | TGTGCCAGCAGTCCAGACCTCGGGACTAGCGGTAACAATGAGCAGTTCTTC
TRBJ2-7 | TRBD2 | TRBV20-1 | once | CSARDVAGVKTYEQYF | TGCAGTGCTAGAGATGTAGCGGGAGTCAAGACCTACGAGCAGTACTTC